Below are 20 T cell receptor beta chains sequenced from a single sample in a study of EBV T-cell therapy then PD-1 blockade in nasopharyngeal carcinoma. This sample's time point: 266 days after commencement of treatment, after nivolumab therapy. The treatment: AdE1-LMPpoly-expanded autologous EBV-specific T-cell therapy followed by anti-PD-1 nivolumab. No antigen has been identified for these receptors. Sequencing used immunoSEQ multiplex PCR; TCRdb keeps in-frame clones, though not all of them. There are fewer than 25,000 clones in the sample; around 80% occur only once, and roughly a third lies in the top ten. This specimen consisted of CD8+ T cells from blood, obtained around day 250 from a patient whose treatment included autologous EBV-specific T cells and nivolumab. These receptors were taken from a man aged 40-50 years with nasopharyngeal carcinoma.

The chain uses TRBV7-3 and TRBJ1-1, with D perhaps TRBD1 (6 bases). CDR1 SGHTA and CDR2 FQGTGA come from the germline V gene. The V gene lost 2 bases and the J gene lost 4 bases, with 8 bases spanning the gap. This CDR3 has 13 residues. The CDR3 protein is CASSLRGATEAFF. The CDR3 coding sequence is TGTGCCAGCAGCTTACGGGGGGCCACTGAAGCTTTCTTT. The full variable domain, completed using reference TRBV7-3 and TRBJ1-1, is GAGVSQTPSNKVTEKGKYVELRCDPISGHTALYWYRQSLGQGPEFLIYFQGTGAADDSGLPNDRFFAVRPEGSVSTLKIQRTERGDSAVYLCASSLRGATEAFFGQGTRLTVV.

This clone occurred once. This chain links TRBV27 with TRBJ2-1; D possibly uses TRBD1 or TRBD2 (5 bases each). The germline V and J ends were trimmed by 5 bases and 8 bases, with 16 bases remaining between them. Germline V gene data show CDR1 as MNHEY and CDR2 as SMNVEV (reference sequence). This CDR3 comprises 14 residues. The CDR3 loop reads CASSLGEHRYEQFF. DNA of the CDR3: TGTGCCAGCAGTCTGGGGGAACATCGGTATGAGCAGTTCTTC.

This clone has just one count. V is TRBV6-2 or TRBV6-3 and J is TRBJ1-5, with D unclear. CDR1 and CDR2 from the germline V gene are MNHEY and SVGEGT. The CDR3 is 16 residues long. V was trimmed by 0 bases and J by 2 bases, leaving 11 bases between them. CDR3 DNA sequence: TGTGCCAGCAGTTACTCGAGGAGGGAGGGCAATCAGCCCCAGCATTTT. It codes for CASSYSRREGNQPQHF.

Written as DNA, the CDR3 is TGCGCCAGCAGCCCCGGGGGGTTGGGAGCTTTCTTT. Its translation: CASSPGGLGAFF. The chain links TRBV4-3 to TRBJ1-1; a weak D match, TRBD1 (5 bases). Germline CDR1 is LGHNA and CDR2 is YSLEER. The CDR3 is 12 residues long. Trimming pared 4 bases from V and 10 bases from J, leaving 13 bases between.

The rearrangement joins TRBV7-9 to TRBJ2-3; D remains ambiguous. The germline gives CDR1 SEHNR, CDR2 FQNEAQ (reference sequence). The CDR3 extends over 12 amino acids. V was pared by 5 bases and J by 2 bases, with 5 bases between. The CDR3 nucleotides read TGTGCCAGCAGCCCCGCCACAGATACGCAGTATTTT. Protein product: CASSPATDTQYF.

The chain employs TRBV5-8 and TRBJ2-1; 8 nucleotides match TRBD1. This CDR3 comprises 16 residues. V shed 6 bases, J shed 3 bases, and the junction held 11 bases outside the gene matches. CDR1 SGHTS and CDR2 YDEGEE come from the germline V gene. CDR3 residues: CASIPDTGGNYNEQFF. In DNA, the CDR3 is TGTGCCAGCATCCCCGATACAGGGGGGAACTACAATGAGCAGTTCTTC.

V usage is TRBV3-1 (or the pseudogene TRBV3-2) and J usage is TRBJ1-1; 7 bases are a match to TRBD1. The CDR3 is 16 amino acids. Germline V gene data show CDR1 as LGHDT and CDR2 as YNNKEL (reference sequence). Unmatched junction bases numbered 8, after V lost 0 bases and J lost 4 bases. The CDR3 reads CASSQDYRGSLTEAFF. The CDR3 nucleotides are TGTGCCAGCAGCCAAGATTACAGGGGATCTCTCACTGAAGCTTTCTTT.

This chain uses TRBV6-1 with TRBJ1-6; 10 positions match TRBD1. CDR1 and CDR2 from the germline V gene are MNHNS and SASEGT. The CDR3 has 17 amino acids. The V and J ends lost 3 bases and 11 bases, in that order; junction bases with no gene match: 13. The CDR3 region is CASSELPGGTGDPPLHF. CDR3 coding DNA: TGTGCCAGCAGTGAGCTCCCCGGGGGGACAGGGGATCCACCCCTCCACTTT.

The chain joins TRBV12-3 or TRBV12-4 to TRBJ2-1; D perhaps matches TRBD1 (5 bases). CDR3 length equals 12 residues. Between the trimmed V and J ends, which lost 6 bases and 7 bases, there was a span of 10 bases. CDR3 residues: CASSLGVNEQFF. CDR3 nucleotides: TGTGCCAGCAGCCTAGGGGTGAATGAGCAGTTCTTC.

The chain uses TRBV6-1 and TRBJ2-3; D is uncertain. Trimming shortened V by 3 bases and J by 2 bases, and 3 bases separated the two germline ends. Germline CDR1 is MNHNS and CDR2 is SASEGT. This CDR3 is 12 amino acids long. Here the CDR3 DNA reads TGTGCCAGCAGTGACAACACAGATACGCAGTATTTT. It encodes CASSDNTDTQYF.

The gene calls are TRBV5-1 and TRBJ2-5; D is unresolved. The CDR3 is 15 residues long. Per the germline V gene, CDR1 is SGHRS and CDR2 is YFSETQ. The V end lost 1 base, the J end lost 2 bases, and 12 bases lay between the germline ends. The CDR3 is CASSLWPPPQETQYF. The CDR3 bases are TGCGCCAGCAGCTTGTGGCCTCCCCCACAAGAGACCCAGTACTTC.

The chain couples TRBV4-1 to TRBJ1-1, with D maybe TRBD1 (6 bases). This CDR3 contains 11 residues. The germline V and J ends were trimmed by 3 bases and 14 bases, with 13 bases remaining between them. From germline, CDR1 is MGHRA and CDR2 YSYEKL. CDR3 in amino acids: CASSQQGRGFF. The CDR3 DNA reads TGCGCCAGCAGCCAGCAGGGGAGGGGGTTCTTT.

The rearrangement joins TRBV4-3 to TRBJ1-1, with D tentatively TRBD1 (6 bases). CDR1 is LGHNA and CDR2 is YSLEER in the germline V gene. Trimming pared 0 bases from V and 1 base from J, leaving 9 bases between. This CDR3 spans 15 amino acids. The CDR3 here is CASSQDRDKNTEAFF. The CDR3 region has the DNA TGCGCCAGCAGCCAAGATAGGGACAAGAACACTGAAGCTTTCTTT.

The rearrangement joins TRBV7-9 to TRBJ1-2, with D unresolved. V was cut by 2 bases and J by 2 bases, with 6 bases left in between. The CDR3 consists of 13 residues. In germline, CDR1 is SEHNR, CDR2 FQNEAQ (reference sequence). The CDR3 DNA reads TGTGCCAGCAGCTTACCAGAAAACTATGGCTACACCTTC. It encodes CASSLPENYGYTF.

The CDR3 sequence is CASSPRYNEQFF. The CDR3 DNA sequence: TGTGCCAGCAGCCCCAGGTACAATGAGCAGTTCTTC. V and J are TRBV9 and TRBJ2-1; no reliable D call. Germline V gene lookup returns CDR1 SGDLS and CDR2 YYNGEE. With 4 bases removed from V and 4 bases from J, the gap between germline ends came to 6 bases. The CDR3 is 12 amino acids. The full variable domain, its missing parts supplied by reference TRBV9 and TRBJ2-1, is DSGVTQTPKHLITATGQRVTLRCSPRSGDLSVYWYQQSLDQGLQFLIQYYNGEERAKGNILERFSAQQFPDLHSELNLSSLELGDSALYFCASSPRYNEQFFGPGTRLTVL.

This clone has just one count. The chain joins TRBV9 to TRBJ1-6; TRBD1 might be the D (5 bases). CDR3 length: 17 amino acids. The V end lost 3 bases, the J end lost 14 bases, and 27 bases lay between the germline ends. Germline CDR1 and CDR2: SGDLS and YYNGEE. This CDR3 reads CASSDGTSGGNRAALHF. As DNA, the CDR3 is TGTGCCAGCAGCGACGGGACGTCCGGGGGTAATAGAGCAGCCCTCCACTTT.

The sample holds one count of this clone. The chain joins TRBV4-1 to TRBJ1-4, with TRBD1 matching over 10 bases. Germline V gives CDR1 MGHRA, CDR2 YSYEKL. The J segment lost 0 bases and the V segment lost 3 bases, leaving 7 bases of the junction unmatched. The CDR3 contains 18 residues. CDR3 DNA: TGCGCCAGCAGCCACCGCACTGGGACAGGGGCAACTAATGAAAAACTGTTTTTT. Translated: CASSHRTGTGATNEKLFF.

This chain uses TRBV5-1 with TRBJ2-2, with D possibly being TRBD1 (6 bases). CDR3 length: 16 amino acids. Trimming took 2 bases from V and 4 from J, leaving 15 bases between them. The germline gives CDR1 SGHRS, CDR2 YFSETQ. The CDR3 here is CASSLLTGGGTGELFF. The CDR3, as DNA: TGCGCCAGCAGCTTACTGACAGGCGGCGGCACCGGGGAGCTGTTTTTT.

This chain uses TRBV6-1 with TRBJ2-3; 7 positions agree with TRBD2. The V gene's germline CDR1 is MNHNS and CDR2 SASEGT. V gave up 2 bases and J gave up 3 bases; unmatched junction bases: 5. The CDR3 consists of 15 residues. The CDR3 DNA reads as TGTGCCAGCAGTGAACTAGCGGAGGGTACAGATACGCAGTATTTT. Protein: CASSELAEGTDTQYF.

The chain recombines TRBV9 with TRBJ1-4, with D tentatively TRBD1 (5 bases). This CDR3 is built from 15 residues. Trimming pared 4 bases from V and 5 bases from J, leaving 15 bases between. Germline assignment: CDR1 SGDLS and CDR2 YYNGEE. The CDR3 bases are TGTGCCAGCAGCCCCTCGGGGGTGTTGAATGAAAAACTGTTTTTT. Residues: CASSPSGVLNEKLFF.